This is a list of T cell receptor beta chains from one sample in a study of radiation and T cells in renal cell carcinoma. The table came from immunoSEQ multiplex PCR; TCRdb's copy has only in-frame clones and leaves some out. The sample includes 100,000 to 150,000 clones, 85% to 90% of them seen just once. The sample in question was blood, obtained from a patient whose treatment included radiotherapy and nephrectomy. Source of these receptors: a woman between 65 and 79 years old with renal cell carcinoma. CDR3s include the opening cysteine and the closing phenylalanine or tryptophan. The D gene is left open where the match is weak. Clone size is stated in some rows and not others, as once, few, many or a class when expanded.

v_gene	d_gene	j_gene	abundance	CDR3nt	CDR3aa
TRBV4-1	TRBD1	TRBJ1-6	-	TGCGCCAGCAGCTCCATGAGCGGGACAGGGAGTAATTCACCCCTCCACTTT	CASSSMSGTGSNSPLHF
TRBV6-5	-	TRBJ1-6	-	TGTGCCAGTTCAGCTAGGGGGGGCCATAATTCACCCCTCCACTTT	CASSARGGHNSPLHF
TRBV25-1	-	TRBJ1-5	-	TGTGCCAGCAGTGGGTTTGAGAGCAATCAGCCCCAGCATTTT	CASSGFESNQPQHF
TRBV7-2	-	TRBJ2-3	-	TGTGCCAGCAGCTTCAAGGCGGGACGCGACAAGGATACGCAGTATTTT	CASSFKAGRDKDTQYF
TRBV6-6	-	TRBJ2-7	-	TGTGCCAGCAGTTACTCGAGGGACATCGCAACCCAGTACTTC	CASSYSRDIATQYF
TRBV5-6	-	TRBJ1-1	once	TGTGCCAGCAGCTTGGGGTCCGTCCAGAACACTGAAGCTTTCTTT	CASSLGSVQNTEAFF
TRBV30	-	TRBJ2-2	-	TGTGCCTGGAGTGTAGGCCGAGTTTCGGCCGGGGAGCTGTTTTTT	CAWSVGRVSAGELFF
TRBV7-3	-	TRBJ2-5	once	TGTGCCAGCAGCTTAAGATCGCGGAACCAAGAGACCCAGTACTTC	CASSLRSRNQETQYF
TRBV5-1	TRBD1	TRBJ2-7	-	TGCGCCAGCAGCTACCCGGGACAGGGGGAATACGAGCAGTACTTC	CASSYPGQGEYEQYF
TRBV6-5	-	TRBJ1-1	-	TGTGCCAGCAGTTACCTGGGGCCGAACACTGAAGCTTTCTTT	CASSYLGPNTEAFF
TRBV5-1	TRBD2	TRBJ2-1	-	TGCGCCAGCAGCTTTGGACTAGTCGGCAATGAGCAGTTCTTC	CASSFGLVGNEQFF
TRBV5-1	TRBD1	TRBJ2-7	-	TGCGCCAGCAGCTTACCGGGACAGGGGGCGCTTGACGAGCAGTACTTC	CASSLPGQGALDEQYF
TRBV10-3	TRBD1	TRBJ1-2	-	TGTGCCATCAGTGAATGGCGTGGGGGACAGGGAAACTATGGCTACACCTTC	CAISEWRGGQGNYGYTF
TRBV9	-	TRBJ2-3	-	TGTGCCAGCAGCGTAGACCGCACAGATACGCAGTATTTT	CASSVDRTDTQYF
TRBV9	TRBD2	TRBJ2-3	once	TGTGCCAGCAGTGGACTAGCCACAGATACGCAGTATTTT	CASSGLATDTQYF
TRBV9	-	TRBJ2-2	once	TGTGCCAGCAGCGGTGGCCCCACCGGGGAGCTGTTTTTT	CASSGGPTGELFF
TRBV5-6	-	TRBJ1-6	once	TGTGCCAGCAGCTCCGGGACATACTCACCCCTCCACTTT	CASSSGTYSPLHF
TRBV6-1	-	TRBJ2-2	-	TGTGCCAGCAAGAACACCGGGGAGCTGTTTTTT	CASKNTGELFF
TRBV7-2	TRBD1	TRBJ1-1	-	TGTGCCAGCACCCACTTCCCGGGACAGATGGCTTTCTTT	CASTHFPGQMAFF
TRBV28	-	TRBJ2-7	-	TGTGCCAGCAGTCCGCGACAGCCGCCCTACGAGCAGTACTTC	CASSPRQPPYEQYF
TRBV6-1	TRBD1	TRBJ2-1	-	TGTGCCAGCAGTGAAGTACAGGGGCCCTACAATGAGCAGTTCTTC	CASSEVQGPYNEQFF
TRBV19	-	TRBJ1-3	-	TGTGCCAGTAGTGGTTCTCAGCTTCTCTCTGGAAACACCATATATTTT	CASSGSQLLSGNTIYF
TRBV9	-	TRBJ2-2	-	TGTGCCAGCAGCTTTCCCCAAGGTTCCGGCGGGGAGCTGTTTTTT	CASSFPQGSGGELFF
TRBV10-3	-	TRBJ2-3	-	TGTGCCACCTCATTTCGGGGAGATACGCAGTATTTT	CATSFRGDTQYF
TRBV27	-	TRBJ2-7	-	TGTGCCAGCAGTTTGGACCGATCCTACGAGCAGTACTTC	CASSLDRSYEQYF
TRBV6-5	TRBD1	TRBJ1-2	-	TGTGCCAGCAGTTCTACAGGGGAAGGCTACACCTTC	CASSSTGEGYTF
TRBV30	-	TRBJ1-5	-	TGTGCCTGGAGTAAGTGGGGCAGCAATCAGCCCCAGCATTTT	CAWSKWGSNQPQHF
TRBV19	-	TRBJ1-5	-	TGTGCCAGCAGGGGAGGTAATCAGCCCCAGCATTTT	CASRGGNQPQHF
TRBV5-1	-	TRBJ1-1	once	TGCGCCAGCCTCCCCGGCGGCCCGCGGGGCACTGAAGCTTTCTTT	CASLPGGPRGTEAFF
TRBV10-3	-	TRBJ2-3	-	TGTGCCAGTAGGGAGGGGGCCGCCGGAGATACGCAGTATTTT	CASREGAAGDTQYF
TRBV5-1	-	TRBJ2-1	-	TGCGCCAGCAGCTTGGCCCAGGGGGGCCACAATGAGCAGTTCTTC	CASSLAQGGHNEQFF
TRBV7-7	-	TRBJ2-6	-	TGTGCTAGCAGCTTAGCCGCCGGGACCTCTGGGGCCAACGTCCTGACTTTC	CASSLAAGTSGANVLTF
TRBV6-1	-	TRBJ1-5	-	TGTGCCAGCAGGGACGGATCAGTGCCCCAGCATTTT	CASRDGSVPQHF
TRBV2	-	TRBJ2-7	-	TGTGCCAGCAGCCCGAGGGACGGCGGATACGAGCAGTACTTC	CASSPRDGGYEQYF
TRBV28	-	TRBJ1-6	-	TGTGCCAGCAGGCAGGGAGGGTATTCACCCCTCCACTTT	CASRQGGYSPLHF
TRBV4-2	-	TRBJ1-6	-	TGTGCCAGCAGCCAAGTAAGGGGCCCCGAGAGCTCCTATAATTCACCCCTCCACTTT	CASSQVRGPESSYNSPLHF
TRBV6-6	-	TRBJ1-3	-	TGTGCCAGCAGTTCCCCCTCTGGAAACACCATATATTTT	CASSSPSGNTIYF
TRBV15	-	TRBJ2-7	-	TGTGCCACCAGCAGAGGAGGGCAGGGAGTTTACGAGCAGTACTTC	CATSRGGQGVYEQYF
TRBV7-3	TRBD2	TRBJ2-7	-	TGTGCCAGCAGCCCCCGGGGGGGGGCCTGGGAGCAGTACTTC	CASSPRGGAWEQYF
TRBV11-2	TRBD1	TRBJ1-1	-	TGTGCCAGCAGCTCTCGACAGGGGGCCAGGAACACTGAAGCTTTCTTT	CASSSRQGARNTEAFF
TRBV2	TRBD1	TRBJ2-7	-	TGTGCCAGCATCCGAACCGGGACAGGGGGCAACGAGCAGTACTTC	CASIRTGTGGNEQYF
TRBV6-5	-	TRBJ2-5	-	TGTGCCAGCAGTTATCCCGTCTGGGTGACCCAGTACTTC	CASSYPVWVTQYF
TRBV7-8	TRBD1	TRBJ1-1	few	TGTGCCAGCAGCGGGTGGGGACAGGGGGACACTGAAGCTTTCTTT	CASSGWGQGDTEAFF
TRBV29-1	-	TRBJ2-1	-	TGCAGCGTTGAAGATCGGGACAAGCAGTTCTTC	CSVEDRDKQFF
TRBV30	-	TRBJ1-1	-	TGTGCCTGGAGTGGGCTAGGTTGGACTGAAGCTTTCTTT	CAWSGLGWTEAFF
TRBV30	TRBD1	TRBJ2-3	-	TGTGCCTTGAGCAGGGGGAGCACAGATACGCAGTATTTT	CALSRGSTDTQYF
TRBV10-3	-	TRBJ1-1	-	TGTGCCATCAGTGTCCAGGAAGAGGATGAAGCTTTCTTT	CAISVQEEDEAFF
TRBV25-1	-	TRBJ1-1	-	TGTGCCAGCAGTGATGGGACTGATCGATTGAACACTGAAGCTTTCTTT	CASSDGTDRLNTEAFF
TRBV5-1	-	TRBJ1-3	-	TGCGCCAGCAGCTTGGACGGATCCTCTGGAAACACCATATATTTT	CASSLDGSSGNTIYF
TRBV4-3	-	TRBJ2-6	-	TGCGCCAGCAGCCAAGATGCCATCCACTCTGGGGCCAACGTCCTGACTTTC	CASSQDAIHSGANVLTF
TRBV5-6	-	TRBJ2-4	-	TGTGCCAGCAGCTCGGGACCAAACATTCAGTACTTC	CASSSGPNIQYF
TRBV7-9	-	TRBJ2-7	-	TGTGCCAGCAGCACCGGACAGTATTACGAGCAGTACTTC	CASSTGQYYEQYF
TRBV2	-	TRBJ1-1	few	TGTGCCAGCAGAGCGAACACTGAAGCTTTCTTT	CASRANTEAFF
TRBV5-6	-	TRBJ1-2	few	TGTGCCAGCAGCTTGGCGCAGGACTATGGCTACACCTTC	CASSLAQDYGYTF
TRBV4-3	-	TRBJ1-2	-	TGCGCCAGCAGCCAAGAGGGGGGCTACACCTTC	CASSQEGGYTF
TRBV30	TRBD2	TRBJ2-1	-	TGTGCCTGGAAAGGCGGGGGGATGTACAATGAGCAGTTCTTC	CAWKGGGMYNEQFF